This T cell receptor beta chain was captured in a study of blood T cell repertoires in COVID-19. In the study overall: Some COVID-19 samples were acute and others convalescent; all came from the United States, Italy and Spain. PBMCs, B-cell-depleted T cells, or T cells were the source of the cDNA or gDNA that made up the material.

As processed by the authors: The assay estimated nucleated cells by amplifying reference gene primers. The data were produced by immunoSEQ multiplex PCR, yet TCRdb's version contains in-frame clones alone and is incomplete. V and J calls plus clone size are reproduced from that table; the DNA served to infer D and trimming. Altogether around 180,000 clones are present, approximately 74% being singletons, with the ten largest covering about 3%. The germline V and J ends were trimmed by 5 bases and 7 bases, with 15 bases remaining between them. Per germline, CDR1 LNHNV and CDR2 YYDKDF (reference sequence). There are 14 residues in the CDR3. This clone was observed a handful of times.

The receptor comes from an elderly woman with acute or convalescent COVID-19. The material sequenced was peripheral blood. V gene TRBV15 combines with J gene TRBJ1-5; D uncertain. The CDR3, as DNA: TGTGCCACCAGCCCAGGCGGGGATCGGCAGCCCCAGCATTTT. Translation: CATSPGGDRQPQHF.